The rows below give T cell receptor beta chains drawn from one sample of a study of OX40 agonist ivuxolimab in advanced cancers. The table came from immunoSEQ multiplex PCR; TCRdb's copy has only in-frame clones and leaves some out. The table lists about 32,000 clones, around 84% of them singletons. The input for sequencing was CD4+ or CD8+ T cells sorted from blood, taken in a trial of the OX40 agonist ivuxolimab. Receptors originate from an adult with an advanced solid tumor such as melanoma, head and neck, liver or kidney cancer. CDR3s include the opening cysteine and the closing phenylalanine or tryptophan. D genes are given only for firm matches. Size values are once, few and many counts, or a class for expanded clones, and some rows have none.

CDR3,DNA,J,size,D,V
CASSLTSGSGDEQFF,TGTGCCAGCAGCTTAACTAGCGGGAGCGGCGATGAGCAGTTCTTC,TRBJ2-1,few,TRBD2,TRBV11-2
CSAALQETQYF,TGTTCGGCGGCCCTCCAAGAGACCCAGTACTTC,TRBJ2-5,.,.,TRBV25-1
CASSQDARGPAYEQYF,TGCGCCAGCAGCCAAGATGCCCGGGGCCCGGCCTACGAGCAGTACTTC,TRBJ2-7,few,.,TRBV4-1
CASSLQGAYNEQFF,TGTGCCAGCAGTCTACAGGGGGCTTACAATGAGCAGTTCTTC,TRBJ2-1,.,TRBD1,TRBV6-5
CASSLPTSPGRETQYF,TGTGCCAGCAGCTTGCCGACTAGTCCGGGACGGGAGACCCAGTACTTC,TRBJ2-5,.,.,TRBV5-6
CASSLGQGAREQYF,TGCGCCAGCAGCCTAGGACAGGGGGCGAGGGAGCAGTACTTC,TRBJ2-5,.,TRBD1,TRBV4-1
CASSLAGGELFF,TGTGCCAGCAGTCTCGCGGGCGGGGAGCTGTTTTTT,TRBJ2-2,.,.,TRBV27
CASSFSPGTSSYNEQFF,TGTGCCAGCAGCTTTTCCCCCGGGACCTCTTCCTACAATGAGCAGTTCTTC,TRBJ2-1,.,.,TRBV7-2
CASSTQGGTDTQYF,TGTGCCAGCAGCACACAGGGTGGCACAGATACGCAGTATTTT,TRBJ2-3,.,.,TRBV6-6
CASSASAESSYEQYF,TGCGCCAGCAGTGCTAGCGCAGAGAGCTCCTACGAGCAGTACTTC,TRBJ2-7,once,.,TRBV4-1
CASSFGTEAFF,TGTGCCAGCAGTTTTGGCACTGAAGCTTTCTTT,TRBJ1-1,few,.,TRBV28
CASSDSWGDEQFF,TGTGCCAGCAGCGACTCCTGGGGTGATGAGCAGTTCTTC,TRBJ2-1,.,.,TRBV2
CASSLASGAHPDEQYF,TGTGCCAGCAGCTTAGCGTCAGGGGCCCATCCGGACGAGCAGTACTTC,TRBJ2-7,.,.,TRBV7-8
CASSPRGGLNYGYTF,TGTGCCAGCAGCCCCCGGGGGGGGTTGAACTATGGCTACACCTTC,TRBJ1-2,.,.,TRBV13
CASSVRQSNQPQHF,TGTGCCAGCAGCGTACGACAGAGCAATCAGCCCCAGCATTTT,TRBJ1-5,.,.,TRBV13
CASSQTGLYEQYF,TGTGCCAGCAGTCAGACAGGGTTGTACGAGCAGTACTTC,TRBJ2-7,few,TRBD1,TRBV28
CASSHYTGGTDTQYF,TGCGCCAGCAGCCACTACACCGGGGGCACAGATACGCAGTATTTT,TRBJ2-3,.,.,TRBV4-3
CASSGVGQGRTDTQYF,TGTGCCAGCAGCGGGGTGGGACAGGGGAGGACAGATACGCAGTATTTT,TRBJ2-3,once,TRBD1,TRBV5-4
CASRRTGPLSYEQYF,TGTGCCAGCCGAAGGACGGGACCCCTCTCCTACGAGCAGTACTTC,TRBJ2-7,.,.,TRBV7-2
CASSFVGAGELFF,TGTGCCAGCAGTTTCGTGGGAGCCGGGGAGCTGTTTTTT,TRBJ2-2,.,.,TRBV28
CASSVAAGYSYEQYF,TGTGCCAGCAGCGTAGCTGCGGGCTACTCCTACGAGCAGTACTTC,TRBJ2-7,.,.,TRBV9
CASSPLSSDFYEQYF,TGTGCCAGCAGCCCCCTAAGTTCAGACTTCTACGAGCAGTACTTC,TRBJ2-7,.,.,TRBV9
CSARESYEQYF,TGCAGTGCTAGAGAAAGTTACGAGCAGTACTTC,TRBJ2-7,.,.,TRBV20-1
CASSSPGTGSYEQYF,TGTGCCAGCAGTTCTCCCGGGACAGGGTCCTACGAGCAGTACTTC,TRBJ2-7,.,TRBD1,TRBV28
CASSQVWSEQYF,TGTGCCAGCAGCCAAGTTTGGAGCGAGCAGTACTTC,TRBJ2-7,once,.,TRBV4-2
CASSPRSGAYNEQFF,TGTGCCAGCAGCCCGAGGAGCGGGGCCTACAATGAGCAGTTCTTC,TRBJ2-1,.,TRBD2,TRBV9
CASSLSASGDYEQYF,TGTGCCAGCAGCTTATCGGCTAGCGGGGACTACGAGCAGTACTTC,TRBJ2-7,.,TRBD2,TRBV7-3
CASSPGTEQFF,TGCGCCAGCAGCCCCGGGACAGAGCAGTTCTTC,TRBJ2-1,.,.,TRBV4-1
CASSVGTGQSYEQYF,TGTGCCAGCAGCGTTGGTACGGGACAGTCCTACGAGCAGTACTTC,TRBJ2-7,.,TRBD1,TRBV9
CASSSTGPTNEKLFF,TGTGCCAGCAGTTCGACAGGGCCAACTAATGAAAAACTGTTTTTT,TRBJ1-4,.,TRBD1,TRBV28
CATSNLRGPGELFF,TGTGCCACCAGCAACTTAAGAGGGCCCGGGGAGCTGTTTTTT,TRBJ2-2,.,.,TRBV15
CASSLGFGRPDEQYF,TGTGCCAGCAGCTTAGGTTTTGGCAGGCCCGACGAGCAGTACTTC,TRBJ2-7,.,.,TRBV7-9
CASSVETSSYTQYF,TGTGCCAGCAGCGTAGAGACTAGCTCTTATACGCAGTATTTT,TRBJ2-3,.,TRBD2,TRBV9
CASSDDGGSETQYF,TGCGCCAGCAGTGATGATGGCGGGAGCGAGACCCAGTACTTC,TRBJ2-5,.,TRBD2,TRBV10-2
CASSYDSTDTQYF,TGTGCCAGCAGTTACGATAGCACAGATACGCAGTATTTT,TRBJ2-3,.,.,TRBV6-5
CAWTDSGGRAGNTIYF,TGTGCCTGGACTGACTCGGGAGGGCGGGCAGGAAACACCATATATTTT,TRBJ1-3,.,.,TRBV30
CAWSVVDRGHYGYTF,TGTGCCTGGAGTGTAGTTGACAGGGGGCACTATGGCTACACCTTC,TRBJ1-2,.,TRBD1,TRBV30
CASSPMAGLNNQPQHF,TGTGCCAGCAGTCCAATGGCGGGACTGAACAATCAGCCCCAGCATTTT,TRBJ1-5,few,.,TRBV5-7
CASSLVRSYGYTF,TGTGCCAGCAGTTTGGTCAGGTCCTATGGCTACACCTTC,TRBJ1-2,.,.,TRBV28
CASSSLGVGEQYF,TGTGCCAGTAGTTCGCTAGGGGTTGGCGAGCAGTACTTC,TRBJ2-7,.,.,TRBV19
CASSPFTGFTYEQYF,TGTGCCAGCAGTCCGTTTACCGGGTTTACCTACGAGCAGTACTTC,TRBJ2-7,.,.,TRBV28
CASSPRTGGQPQHF,TGTGCCAGCAGCCCGCGGACAGGGGGACAGCCCCAGCATTTT,TRBJ1-5,.,TRBD1,TRBV6-5